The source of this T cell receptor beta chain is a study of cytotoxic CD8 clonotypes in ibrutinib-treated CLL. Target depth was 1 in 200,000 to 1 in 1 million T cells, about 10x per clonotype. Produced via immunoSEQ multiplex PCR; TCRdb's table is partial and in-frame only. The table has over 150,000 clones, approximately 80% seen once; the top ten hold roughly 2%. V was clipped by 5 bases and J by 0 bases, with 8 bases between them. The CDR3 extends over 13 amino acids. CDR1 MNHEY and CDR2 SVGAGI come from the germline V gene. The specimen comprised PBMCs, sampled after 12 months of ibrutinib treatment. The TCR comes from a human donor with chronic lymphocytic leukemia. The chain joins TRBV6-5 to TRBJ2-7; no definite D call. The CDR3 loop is CASSTESSYEQYF. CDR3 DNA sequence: TGTGCCAGCAGTACCGAAAGCTCCTACGAGCAGTACTTC.